This TCR beta chain was obtained from a study of T cell responses to AZD1222 COVID-19 vaccine. The table came from immunoSEQ multiplex PCR; TCRdb's copy has only in-frame clones and leaves some out. This sample has 100,000 to 150,000 clones, with 70% to 90% found just once. About this clone itself: The antigen is not known.

Notes on the study in general: Two doses of AZD1222 preceded a rise in Spike-specific TCR breadth and depth. The study sampled repertoires only after the peak T cell response. The donor group comprised mostly white British people and more females; the analysis possibly underestimated clonal diversity. As reported, nearly half of all spike-specific TCRs target variant regions that are unmutated.

The CDR3 covers 15 residues. The V and J ends lost 0 bases and 6 bases respectively, with 15 bases between them. Per the germline V gene, CDR1 is SNHLY and CDR2 is FYNNEI. Specimen: peripheral blood, collected on day 0 of AZD1222 vaccination. This receptor was taken from an adult in good health. V gene TRBV2 combines with J gene TRBJ2-7, with D possibly being TRBD2 (7 bases). CDR3 residues: CASSEALRGGLEQYF. The CDR3 nucleotides read TGTGCCAGCAGTGAAGCGCTTAGGGGGGGTCTCGAGCAGTACTTC.